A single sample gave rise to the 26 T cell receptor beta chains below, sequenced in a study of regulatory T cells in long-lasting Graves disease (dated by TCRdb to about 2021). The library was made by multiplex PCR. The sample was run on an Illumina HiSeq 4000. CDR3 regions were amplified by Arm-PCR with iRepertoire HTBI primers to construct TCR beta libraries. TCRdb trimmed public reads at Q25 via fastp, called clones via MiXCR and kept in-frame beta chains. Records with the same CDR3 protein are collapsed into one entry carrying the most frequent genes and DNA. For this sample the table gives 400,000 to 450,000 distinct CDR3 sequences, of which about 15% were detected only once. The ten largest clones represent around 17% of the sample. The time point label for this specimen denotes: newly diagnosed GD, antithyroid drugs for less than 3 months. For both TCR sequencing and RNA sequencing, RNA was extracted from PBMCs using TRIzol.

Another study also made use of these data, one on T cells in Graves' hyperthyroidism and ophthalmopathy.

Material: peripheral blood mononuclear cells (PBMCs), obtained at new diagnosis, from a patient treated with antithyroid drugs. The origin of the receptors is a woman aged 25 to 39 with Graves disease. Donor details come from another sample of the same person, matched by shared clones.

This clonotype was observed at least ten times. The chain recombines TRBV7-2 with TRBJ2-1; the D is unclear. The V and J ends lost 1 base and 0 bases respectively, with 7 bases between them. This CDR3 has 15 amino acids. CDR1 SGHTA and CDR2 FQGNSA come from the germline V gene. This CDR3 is CASSLVWSSYNEQFF. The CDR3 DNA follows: TGTGCCAGCAGCTTAGTGTGGAGCTCCTACAATGAGCAGTTCTTC.

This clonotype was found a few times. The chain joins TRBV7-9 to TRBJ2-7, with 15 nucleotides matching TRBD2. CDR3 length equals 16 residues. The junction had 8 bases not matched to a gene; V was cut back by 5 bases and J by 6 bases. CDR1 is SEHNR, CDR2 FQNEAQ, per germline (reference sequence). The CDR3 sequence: CASSIPGLAGGSEQYF. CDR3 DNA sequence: TGTGCCAGCAGCATACCGGGACTAGCGGGAGGAAGCGAGCAGTACTTC.

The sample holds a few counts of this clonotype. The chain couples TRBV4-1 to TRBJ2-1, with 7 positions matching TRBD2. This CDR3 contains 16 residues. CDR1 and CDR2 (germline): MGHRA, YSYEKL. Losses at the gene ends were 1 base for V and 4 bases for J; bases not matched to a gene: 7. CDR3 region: CASSQAGTTGYNEQFF. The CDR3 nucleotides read TGCGCCAGCAGCCAAGCGGGGACTACCGGTTACAATGAGCAGTTCTTC.

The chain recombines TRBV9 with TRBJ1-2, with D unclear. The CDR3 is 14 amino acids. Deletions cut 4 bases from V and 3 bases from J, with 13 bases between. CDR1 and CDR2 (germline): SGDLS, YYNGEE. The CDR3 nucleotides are TGTGCCAGCAGCCCTCAGTTGACATACTATGGCTACACCTTC. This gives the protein CASSPQLTYYGYTF.

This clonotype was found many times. CDR3 sequence (DNA): TGTGCCAGCAGCAGTACTGAGGGGGCCTCCTACGAGCAGTACTTC. Translation: CASSSTEGASYEQYF. This sequence joins TRBV7-9 and TRBJ2-7; TRBD1 aligns across 7 bases. Germline V gene lookup returns CDR1 SEHNR and CDR2 FQNEAQ (reference sequence). The CDR3 is made up of 15 amino acids. Trimming took 5 bases from V and 0 from J; bases not matched to a gene: 7.

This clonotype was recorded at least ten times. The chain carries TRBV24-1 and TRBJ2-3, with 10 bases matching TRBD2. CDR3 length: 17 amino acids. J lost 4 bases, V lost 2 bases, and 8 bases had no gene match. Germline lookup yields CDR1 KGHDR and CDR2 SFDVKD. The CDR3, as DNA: TGTGCCACCAGTGATTCACCAAGCGGGAGGGCCCCAGATACGCAGTATTTT. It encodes CATSDSPSGRAPDTQYF.

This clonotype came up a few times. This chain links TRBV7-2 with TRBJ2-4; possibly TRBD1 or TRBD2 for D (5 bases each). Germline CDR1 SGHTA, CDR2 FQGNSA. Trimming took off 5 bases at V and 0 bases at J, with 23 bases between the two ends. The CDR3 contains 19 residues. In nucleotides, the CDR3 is TGTGCCAGCAGCCAACAGGTGCTAGCCAACGCCGAAGCCAAAAACATTCAGTACTTC. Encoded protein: CASSQQVLANAEAKNIQYF.

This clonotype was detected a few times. The CDR3: CASSEGPGTGVYGYTF. The CDR3 DNA follows: TGTGCCAGCAGTGAAGGCCCCGGGACAGGGGTCTATGGCTACACCTTC. The chain uses TRBV12-3 or TRBV12-4 and TRBJ1-2; 10 bases line up with TRBD1. The V segment lost 5 bases and the J segment 4 bases; nucleotides outside the gene matches: 10. This CDR3 has 16 amino acids.

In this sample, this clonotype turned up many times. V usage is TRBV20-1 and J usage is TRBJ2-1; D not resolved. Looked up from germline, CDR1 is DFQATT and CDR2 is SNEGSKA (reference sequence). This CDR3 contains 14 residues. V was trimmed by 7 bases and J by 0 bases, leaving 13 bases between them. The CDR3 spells CSVNGGSSYNEQFF. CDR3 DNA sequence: TGCAGTGTTAACGGCGGTTCCTCCTACAATGAGCAGTTCTTC.

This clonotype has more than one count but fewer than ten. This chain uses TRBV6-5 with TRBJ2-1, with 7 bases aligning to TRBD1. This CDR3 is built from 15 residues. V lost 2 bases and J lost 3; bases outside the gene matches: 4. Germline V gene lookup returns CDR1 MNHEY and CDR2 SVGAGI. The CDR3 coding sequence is TGTGCCAGCAGTTACGTACAGGGGAACTACAATGAGCAGTTCTTC. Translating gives CASSYVQGNYNEQFF.

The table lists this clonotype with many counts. The CDR3 sequence: CASSQRTGGEETQYF. CDR3 DNA: TGTGCCAGCAGCCAAAGGACAGGGGGCGAAGAGACCCAGTACTTC. The J gene is TRBJ2-5, the V gene TRBV13, with 11 bases fitting TRBD1. This CDR3 has 15 amino acids. V trimming: 5 bases; J trimming: 3 bases; junction bases outside the gene matches: 5. Germline V CDR1 and CDR2: PRHDT, FYEKMQ (reference sequence). Full variable domain (remainder filled in from reference TRBV13 and TRBJ2-5): AAGVIQSPRHLIKEKRETATLKCYPIPRHDTVYWYQQGPGQDPQFLISFYEKMQSDKGSIPDRFSAQQFSDYHSELNMSSLELGDSALYFCASSQRTGGEETQYFGPGTRLLVL.

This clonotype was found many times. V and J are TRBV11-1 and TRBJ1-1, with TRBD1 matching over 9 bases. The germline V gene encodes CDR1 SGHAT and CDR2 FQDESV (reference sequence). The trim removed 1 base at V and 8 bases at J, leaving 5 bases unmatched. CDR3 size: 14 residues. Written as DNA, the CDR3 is TGTGCCAGCAGCTTAGACCGGGACAGGGAAGAAGCTTTCTTT. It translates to CASSLDRDREEAFF.

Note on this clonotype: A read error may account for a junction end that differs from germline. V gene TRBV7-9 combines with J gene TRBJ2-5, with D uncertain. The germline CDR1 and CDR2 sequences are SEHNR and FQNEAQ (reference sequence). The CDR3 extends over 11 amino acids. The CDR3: CANSPVETQYF. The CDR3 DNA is TGTGCCAACAGCCCAGTAGAGACCCAGTACTTC.

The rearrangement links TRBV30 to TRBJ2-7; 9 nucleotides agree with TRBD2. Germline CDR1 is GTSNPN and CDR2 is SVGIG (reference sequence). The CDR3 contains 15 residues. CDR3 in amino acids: CAGAGSLAGINEQYF. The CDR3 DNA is TGTGCGGGGGCGGGTAGCCTAGCGGGAATCAACGAGCAGTACTTC.

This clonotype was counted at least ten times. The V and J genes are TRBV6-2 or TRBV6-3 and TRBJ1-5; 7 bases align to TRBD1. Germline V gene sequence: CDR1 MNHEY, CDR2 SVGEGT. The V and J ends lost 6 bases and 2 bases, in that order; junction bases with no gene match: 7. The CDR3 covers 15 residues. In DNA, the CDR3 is TGTGCCAGCAGATCTCATACAGGGGGCAATCAGCCCCAGCATTTT. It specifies CASRSHTGGNQPQHF.

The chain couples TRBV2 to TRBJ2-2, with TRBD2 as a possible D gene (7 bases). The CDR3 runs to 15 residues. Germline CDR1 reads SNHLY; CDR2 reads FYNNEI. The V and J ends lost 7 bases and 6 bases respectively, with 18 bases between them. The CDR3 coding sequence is TGTGCCAGCAAGGGGGGGTCGGGGGGCGCCGGGGAGCTGTTTTTT. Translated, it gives CASKGGSGGAGELFF.

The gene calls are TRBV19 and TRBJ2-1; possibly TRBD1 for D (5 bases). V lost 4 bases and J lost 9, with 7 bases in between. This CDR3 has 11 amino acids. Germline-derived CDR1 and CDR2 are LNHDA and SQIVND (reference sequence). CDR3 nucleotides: TGTGCCAGTAGTACAGGGCCTGAGCAGTTCTTC. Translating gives CASSTGPEQFF. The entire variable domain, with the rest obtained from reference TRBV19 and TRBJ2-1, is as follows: DGGITQSPKYLFRKEGQNVTLSCEQNLNHDAMYWYRQDPGQGLRLIYYSQIVNDFQKGDIAEGYSVSREKKESFPLTVTSAQKNPTAFYLCASSTGPEQFFGPGTRLTVL.

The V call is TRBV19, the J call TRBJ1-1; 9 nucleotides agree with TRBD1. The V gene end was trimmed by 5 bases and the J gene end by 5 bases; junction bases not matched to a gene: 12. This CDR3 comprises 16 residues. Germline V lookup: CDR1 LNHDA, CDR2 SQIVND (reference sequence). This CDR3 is CASSPLQGARNTEAFF. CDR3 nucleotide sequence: TGTGCCAGTAGTCCCCTACAGGGGGCGCGGAATACTGAAGCTTTCTTT.

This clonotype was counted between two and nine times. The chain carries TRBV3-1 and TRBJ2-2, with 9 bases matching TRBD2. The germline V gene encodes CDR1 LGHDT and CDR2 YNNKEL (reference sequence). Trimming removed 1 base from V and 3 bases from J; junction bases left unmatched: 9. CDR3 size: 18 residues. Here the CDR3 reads CASSQGGSSGTYTGELFF. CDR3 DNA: TGTGCCAGCAGCCAAGGGGGGTCTAGCGGGACCTACACCGGGGAGCTGTTTTTT.

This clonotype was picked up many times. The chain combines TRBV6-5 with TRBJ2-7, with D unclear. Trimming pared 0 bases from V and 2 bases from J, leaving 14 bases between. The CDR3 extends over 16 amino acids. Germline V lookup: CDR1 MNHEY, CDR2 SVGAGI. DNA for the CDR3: TGTGCCAGCAGTTACTCGATAGGGCACGCCCCCTACGAGCAGTACTTC. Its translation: CASSYSIGHAPYEQYF.

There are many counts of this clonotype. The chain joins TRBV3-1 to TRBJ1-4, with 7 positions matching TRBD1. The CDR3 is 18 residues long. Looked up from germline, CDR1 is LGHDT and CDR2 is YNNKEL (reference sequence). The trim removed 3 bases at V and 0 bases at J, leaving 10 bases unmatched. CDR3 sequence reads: CASSQTGTALATNEKLFF. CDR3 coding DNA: TGTGCCAGCAGCCAGACCGGGACAGCGCTTGCAACTAATGAAAAACTGTTTTTT.

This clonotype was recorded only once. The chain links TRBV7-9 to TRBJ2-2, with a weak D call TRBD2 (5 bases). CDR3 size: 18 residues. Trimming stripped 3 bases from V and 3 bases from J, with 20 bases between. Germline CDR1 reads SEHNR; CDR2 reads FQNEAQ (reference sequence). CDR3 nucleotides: TGTGCCAGCAGCTTTCCCTCAAGCGGATTTAGTTACACCGGGGAGCTGTTTTTT. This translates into CASSFPSSGFSYTGELFF.

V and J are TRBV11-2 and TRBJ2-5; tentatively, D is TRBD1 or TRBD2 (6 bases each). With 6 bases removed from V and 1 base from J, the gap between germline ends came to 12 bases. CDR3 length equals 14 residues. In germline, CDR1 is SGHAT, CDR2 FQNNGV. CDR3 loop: CASSYSGAQETQYF. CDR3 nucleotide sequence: TGTGCCAGCAGTTACTCGGGGGCCCAAGAGACCCAGTACTTC.

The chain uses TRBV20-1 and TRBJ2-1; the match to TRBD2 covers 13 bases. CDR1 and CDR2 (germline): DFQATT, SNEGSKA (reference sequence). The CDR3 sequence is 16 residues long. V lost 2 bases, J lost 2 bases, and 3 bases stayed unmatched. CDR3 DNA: TGCAGTGCTAGACCAACTAGCGGGAGGGCCTACAATGAGCAGTTCTTC. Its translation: CSARPTSGRAYNEQFF.

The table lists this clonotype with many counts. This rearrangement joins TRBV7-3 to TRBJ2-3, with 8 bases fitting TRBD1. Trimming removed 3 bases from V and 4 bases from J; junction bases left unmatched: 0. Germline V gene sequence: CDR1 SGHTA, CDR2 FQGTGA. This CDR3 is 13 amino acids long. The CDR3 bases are TGTGCCAGCAGCTTGACAGGGGCAGATACGCAGTATTTT. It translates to CASSLTGADTQYF. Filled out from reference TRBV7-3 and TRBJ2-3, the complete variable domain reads GAGVSQTPSNKVTEKGKYVELRCDPISGHTALYWYRQSLGQGPEFLIYFQGTGAADDSGLPNDRFFAVRPEGSVSTLKIQRTERGDSAVYLCASSLTGADTQYFGPGTRLTVL.

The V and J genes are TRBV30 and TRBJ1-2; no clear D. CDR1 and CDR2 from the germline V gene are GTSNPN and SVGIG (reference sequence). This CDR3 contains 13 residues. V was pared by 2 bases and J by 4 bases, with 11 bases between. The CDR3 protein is CAWSPSRSYGYTF. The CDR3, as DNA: TGTGCCTGGAGTCCCAGCCGGTCCTATGGCTACACCTTC.